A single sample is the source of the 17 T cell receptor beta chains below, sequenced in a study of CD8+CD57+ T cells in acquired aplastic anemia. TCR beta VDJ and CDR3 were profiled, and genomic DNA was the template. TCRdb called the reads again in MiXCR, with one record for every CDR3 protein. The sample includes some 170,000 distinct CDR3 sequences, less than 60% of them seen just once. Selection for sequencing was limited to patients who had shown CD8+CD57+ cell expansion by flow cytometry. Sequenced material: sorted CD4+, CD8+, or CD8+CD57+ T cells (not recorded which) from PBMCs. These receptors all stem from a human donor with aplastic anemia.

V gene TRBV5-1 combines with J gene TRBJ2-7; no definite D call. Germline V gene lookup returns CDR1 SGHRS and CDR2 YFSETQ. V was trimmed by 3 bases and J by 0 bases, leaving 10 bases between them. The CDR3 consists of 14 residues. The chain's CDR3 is CASSSYPGSYEQYF. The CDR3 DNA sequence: TGCGCCAGCAGCTCCTACCCAGGCTCCTACGAGCAGTACTTC.

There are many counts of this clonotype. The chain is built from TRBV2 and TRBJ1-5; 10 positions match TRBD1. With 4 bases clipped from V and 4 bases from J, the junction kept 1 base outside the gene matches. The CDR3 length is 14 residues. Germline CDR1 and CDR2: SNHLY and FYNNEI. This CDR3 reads CASSVGQGNQPQHF. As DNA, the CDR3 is TGTGCCAGCAGTGTGGGACAGGGGAATCAGCCCCAGCATTTT.

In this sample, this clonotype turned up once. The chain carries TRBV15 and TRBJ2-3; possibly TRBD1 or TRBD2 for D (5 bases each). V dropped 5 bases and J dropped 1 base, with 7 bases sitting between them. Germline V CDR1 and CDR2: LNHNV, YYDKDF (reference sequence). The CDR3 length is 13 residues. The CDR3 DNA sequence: TGTGCCACCAGCCGGGACGGCACAGATACGCAGTATTTT. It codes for CATSRDGTDTQYF.

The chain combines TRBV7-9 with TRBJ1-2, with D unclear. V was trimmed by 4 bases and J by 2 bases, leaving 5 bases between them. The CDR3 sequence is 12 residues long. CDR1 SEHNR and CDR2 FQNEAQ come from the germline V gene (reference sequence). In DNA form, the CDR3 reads TGTGCCAGCAGCTGGGCAAACTATGGCTACACCTTC. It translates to CASSWANYGYTF. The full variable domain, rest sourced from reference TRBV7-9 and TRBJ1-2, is DTGVSQNPRHKITKRGQNVTFRCDPISEHNRLYWYRQTLGQGPEFLTYFQNEAQLEKSRLLSDRFSAERPKGSFSTLEIQRTEQGDSAMYLCASSWANYGYTFGSGTRLTVV.

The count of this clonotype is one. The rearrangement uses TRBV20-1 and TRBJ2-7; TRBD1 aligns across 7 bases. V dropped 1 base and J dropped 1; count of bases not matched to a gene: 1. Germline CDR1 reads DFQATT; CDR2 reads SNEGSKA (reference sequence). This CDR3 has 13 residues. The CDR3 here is CSARGDSSYEQYF. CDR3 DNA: TGCAGTGCTAGAGGGGACAGTTCCTACGAGCAGTACTTC.

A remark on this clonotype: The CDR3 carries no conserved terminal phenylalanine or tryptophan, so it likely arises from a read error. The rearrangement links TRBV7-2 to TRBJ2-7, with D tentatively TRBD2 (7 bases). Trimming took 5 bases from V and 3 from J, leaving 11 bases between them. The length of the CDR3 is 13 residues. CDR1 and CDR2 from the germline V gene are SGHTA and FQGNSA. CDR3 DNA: TGTGCCAGCAGCCCTAGGGGGGGCTACGAGCAGTACATC. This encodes CASSPRGGYEQYI.

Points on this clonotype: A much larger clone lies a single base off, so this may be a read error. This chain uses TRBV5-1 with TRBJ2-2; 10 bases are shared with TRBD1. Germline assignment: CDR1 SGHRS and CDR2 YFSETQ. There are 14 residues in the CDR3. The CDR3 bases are TGCGCCAGCAGCTGGGGACAGGGGACCGAGGAGCTGTTTTTT. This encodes CASSWGQGTEELFF. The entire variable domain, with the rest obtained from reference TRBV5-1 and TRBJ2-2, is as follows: KAGVTQTPRYLIKTRGQQVTLSCSPISGHRSVSWYQQTPGQGLQFLFEYFSETQRNKGNFPGRFSGRQFSNSRSEMNVSTLELGDSALYLCASSWGQGTEELFFGEGSRLTVL.

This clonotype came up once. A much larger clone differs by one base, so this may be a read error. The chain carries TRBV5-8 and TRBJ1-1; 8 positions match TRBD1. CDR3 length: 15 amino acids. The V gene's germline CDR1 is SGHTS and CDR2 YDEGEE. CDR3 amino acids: CAGSAGQVKVTEAFF. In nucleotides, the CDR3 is TGTGCCGGCAGCGCGGGACAGGTAAAGGTCACTGAAGCTTTCTTT. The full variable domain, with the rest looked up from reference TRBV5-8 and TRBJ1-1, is EAGVTQSPTHLIKTRGQQATLRCSPISGHTSVYWYQQALGLGLQFLLWYDEGEERNRGNFPPRFSGRQFPNYSSELNVNALELEDSALYLCAGSAGQVKVTEAFFGQGTRLTVV.

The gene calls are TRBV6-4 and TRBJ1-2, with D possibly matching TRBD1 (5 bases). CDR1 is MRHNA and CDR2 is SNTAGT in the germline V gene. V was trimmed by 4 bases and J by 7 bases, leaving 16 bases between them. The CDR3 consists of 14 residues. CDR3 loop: CASSAGTVLGGYTF. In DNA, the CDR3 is TGTGCCAGCAGTGCGGGGACCGTCCTCGGTGGCTACACCTTC.

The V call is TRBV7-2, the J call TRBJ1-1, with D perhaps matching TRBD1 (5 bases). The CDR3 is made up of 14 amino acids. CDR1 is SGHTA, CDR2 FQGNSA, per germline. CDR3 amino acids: CARSQAGVSTEAFF. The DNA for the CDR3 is TGTGCTAGAAGCCAGGCGGGGGTTAGCACTGAAGCTTTCTTT.

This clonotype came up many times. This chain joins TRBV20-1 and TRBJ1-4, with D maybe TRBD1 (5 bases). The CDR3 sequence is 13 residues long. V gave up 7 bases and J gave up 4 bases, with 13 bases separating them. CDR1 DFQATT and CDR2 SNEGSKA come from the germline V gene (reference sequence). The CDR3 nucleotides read TGCAGTGTACGTGGGGGAAGTAATGAAAAACTGTTTTTT. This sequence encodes CSVRGGSNEKLFF.

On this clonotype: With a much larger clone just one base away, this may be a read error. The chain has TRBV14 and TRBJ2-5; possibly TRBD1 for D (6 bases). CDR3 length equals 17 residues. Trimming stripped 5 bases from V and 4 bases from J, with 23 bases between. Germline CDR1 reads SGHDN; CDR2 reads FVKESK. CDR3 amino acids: CASSLGVAGWGRETQYF. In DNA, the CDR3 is TGTGCCAGCAGCTTAGGGGTGGCAGGATGGGGGCGAGAGACCCAGTACTTC.

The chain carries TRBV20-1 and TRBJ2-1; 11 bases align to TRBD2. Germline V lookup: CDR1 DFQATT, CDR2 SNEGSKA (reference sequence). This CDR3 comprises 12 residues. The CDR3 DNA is TGCAGCTGGACTAGCGGGTACAATGAGCAGTTCTTC. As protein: CSWTSGYNEQFF.

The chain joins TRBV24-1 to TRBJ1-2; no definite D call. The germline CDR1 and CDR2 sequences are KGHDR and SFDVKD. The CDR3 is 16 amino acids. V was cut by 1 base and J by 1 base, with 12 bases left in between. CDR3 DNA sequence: TGTGCCACCAGTGATTTCCGTGGAGGAAATAACTATGGCTACACCTTC. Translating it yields CATSDFRGGNNYGYTF.

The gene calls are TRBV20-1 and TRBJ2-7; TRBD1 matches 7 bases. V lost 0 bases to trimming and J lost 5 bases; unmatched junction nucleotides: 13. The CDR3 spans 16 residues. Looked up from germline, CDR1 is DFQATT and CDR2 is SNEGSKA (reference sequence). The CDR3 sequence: CSARDVRGRVYDEQYF. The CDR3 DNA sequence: TGCAGTGCTAGAGATGTTAGGGGGCGCGTTTACGACGAGCAGTACTTC.

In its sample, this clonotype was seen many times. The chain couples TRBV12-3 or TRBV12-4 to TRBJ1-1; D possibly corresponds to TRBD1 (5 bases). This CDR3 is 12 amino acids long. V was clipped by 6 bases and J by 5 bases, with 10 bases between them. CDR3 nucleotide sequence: TGTGCCAGCAGGAAGTGGGGGACTGAAGCTTTCTTT. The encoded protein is CASRKWGTEAFF.

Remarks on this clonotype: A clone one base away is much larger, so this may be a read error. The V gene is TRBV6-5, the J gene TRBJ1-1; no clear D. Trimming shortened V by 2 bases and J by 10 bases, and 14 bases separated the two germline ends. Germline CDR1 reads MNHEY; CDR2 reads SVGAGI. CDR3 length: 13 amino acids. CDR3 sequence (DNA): TGTGCCAGCAGTTACAAGGGCCGGGTCGGAGCTTTCTTT. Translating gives CASSYKGRVGAFF.